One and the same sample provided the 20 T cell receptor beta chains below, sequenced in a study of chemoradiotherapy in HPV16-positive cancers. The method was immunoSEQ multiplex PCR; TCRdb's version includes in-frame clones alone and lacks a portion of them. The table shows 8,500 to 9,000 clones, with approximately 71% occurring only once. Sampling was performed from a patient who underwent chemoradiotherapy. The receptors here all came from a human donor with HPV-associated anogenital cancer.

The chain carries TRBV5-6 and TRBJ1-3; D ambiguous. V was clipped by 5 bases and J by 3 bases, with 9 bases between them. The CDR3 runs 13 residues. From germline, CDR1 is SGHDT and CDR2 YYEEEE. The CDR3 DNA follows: TGTGCCAGCAGTCCCCCAGGTGGAAACACCATATATTTT. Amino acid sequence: CASSPPGGNTIYF. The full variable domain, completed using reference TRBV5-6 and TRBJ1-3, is DAGVTQSPTHLIKTRGQQVTLRCSPKSGHDTVSWYQQALGQGPQFIFQYYEEEERQRGNFPDRFSGHQFPNYSSELNVNALLLGDSALYLCASSPPGGNTIYFGEGSWLTVV.

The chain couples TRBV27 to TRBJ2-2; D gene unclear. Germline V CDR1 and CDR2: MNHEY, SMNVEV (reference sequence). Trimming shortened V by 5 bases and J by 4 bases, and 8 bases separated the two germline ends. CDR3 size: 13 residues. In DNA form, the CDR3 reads TGTGCCAGCAGTAAGGCGAGCACCGGGGAGCTGTTTTTT. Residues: CASSKASTGELFF.

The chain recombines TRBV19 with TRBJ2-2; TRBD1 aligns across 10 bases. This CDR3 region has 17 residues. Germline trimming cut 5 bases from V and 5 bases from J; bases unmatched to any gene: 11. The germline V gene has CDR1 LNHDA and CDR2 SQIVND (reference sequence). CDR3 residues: CASSPKSGQGTTGELFF. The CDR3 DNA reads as TGTGCCAGTAGTCCTAAATCGGGACAGGGGACTACCGGGGAGCTGTTTTTT. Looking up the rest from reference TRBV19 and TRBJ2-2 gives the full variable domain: DGGITQSPKYLFRKEGQNVTLSCEQNLNHDAMYWYRQDPGQGLRLIYYSQIVNDFQKGDIAEGYSVSREKKESFPLTVTSAQKNPTAFYLCASSPKSGQGTTGELFFGEGSRLTVL.

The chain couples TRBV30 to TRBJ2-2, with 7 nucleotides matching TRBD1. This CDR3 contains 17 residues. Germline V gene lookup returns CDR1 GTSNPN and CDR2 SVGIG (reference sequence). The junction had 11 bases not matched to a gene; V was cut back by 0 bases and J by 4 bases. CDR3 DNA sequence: TGTGCCTGGAGTGTACGTACGACAGGGAGAGGCACCGGGGAGCTGTTTTTT. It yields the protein CAWSVRTTGRGTGELFF.

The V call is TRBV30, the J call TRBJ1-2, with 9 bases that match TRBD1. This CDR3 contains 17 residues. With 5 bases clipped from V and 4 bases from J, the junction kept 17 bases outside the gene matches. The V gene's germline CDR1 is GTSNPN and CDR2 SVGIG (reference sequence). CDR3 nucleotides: TGTGCCTGGTTTACGAAGGGGGGACAGGGTAAAGGCTATGGCTACACCTTC. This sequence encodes CAWFTKGGQGKGYGYTF.

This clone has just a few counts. The CDR3: CASSPRDGPSTDTQYF. CDR3 nucleotides: TGCGCCAGCAGCCCCAGGGACGGACCTAGCACAGATACGCAGTATTTT. The chain carries TRBV4-1 and TRBJ2-3; the D gene could be TRBD1 or TRBD2 (5 bases each). V gave up 4 bases and J gave up 0 bases, with 14 bases separating them. CDR3 length equals 16 residues. Germline V gene data show CDR1 as MGHRA and CDR2 as YSYEKL.

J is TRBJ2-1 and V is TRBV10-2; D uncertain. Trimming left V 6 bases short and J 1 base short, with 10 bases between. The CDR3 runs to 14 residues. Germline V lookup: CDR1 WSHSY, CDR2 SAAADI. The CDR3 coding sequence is TGCGCCAGCAGAGCCACAGCGTCCTACAATGAGCAGTTCTTC. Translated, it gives CASRATASYNEQFF.

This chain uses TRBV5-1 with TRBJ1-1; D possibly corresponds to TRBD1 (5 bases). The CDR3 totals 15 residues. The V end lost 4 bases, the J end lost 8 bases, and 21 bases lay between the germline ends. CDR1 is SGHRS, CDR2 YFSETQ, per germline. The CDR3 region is CASSMSYGAGEEAFF. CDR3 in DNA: TGCGCCAGCAGCATGTCTTACGGGGCAGGCGAAGAAGCTTTCTTT.

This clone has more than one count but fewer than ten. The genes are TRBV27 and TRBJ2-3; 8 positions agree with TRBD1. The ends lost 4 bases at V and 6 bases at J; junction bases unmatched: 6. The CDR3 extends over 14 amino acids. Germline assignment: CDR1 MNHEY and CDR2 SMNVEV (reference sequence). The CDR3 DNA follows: TGTGCCAGCAGTTGGACAGGGCGTAGGGATACGCAGTATTTT. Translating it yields CASSWTGRRDTQYF.

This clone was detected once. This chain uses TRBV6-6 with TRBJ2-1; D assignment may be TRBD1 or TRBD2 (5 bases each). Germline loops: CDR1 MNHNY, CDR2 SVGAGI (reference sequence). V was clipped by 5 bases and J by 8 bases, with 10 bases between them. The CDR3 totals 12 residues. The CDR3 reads CASSTRGHEQFF. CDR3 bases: TGTGCCAGCAGTACCCGGGGCCATGAGCAGTTCTTC.

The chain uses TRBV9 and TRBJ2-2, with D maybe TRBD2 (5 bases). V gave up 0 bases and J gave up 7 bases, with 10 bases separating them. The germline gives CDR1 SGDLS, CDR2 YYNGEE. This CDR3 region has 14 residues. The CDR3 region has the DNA TGTGCCAGCAGCGTAGTGGTGGGGAGCGGGGAGCTGTTTTTT. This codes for CASSVVVGSGELFF.

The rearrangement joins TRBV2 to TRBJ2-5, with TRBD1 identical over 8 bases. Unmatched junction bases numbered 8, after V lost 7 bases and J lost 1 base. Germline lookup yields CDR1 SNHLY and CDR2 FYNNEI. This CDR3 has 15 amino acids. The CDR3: CASKQGTGRQETQYF. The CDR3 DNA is TGTGCCAGCAAACAGGGGACAGGACGCCAAGAGACCCAGTACTTC.

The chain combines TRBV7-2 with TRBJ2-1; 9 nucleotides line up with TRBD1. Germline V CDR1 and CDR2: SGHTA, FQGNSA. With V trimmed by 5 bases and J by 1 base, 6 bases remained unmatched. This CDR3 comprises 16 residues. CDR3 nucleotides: TGTGCCAGCAGCGCCCCGGGACAGGGTTCCTACAATGAGCAGTTCTTC. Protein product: CASSAPGQGSYNEQFF.

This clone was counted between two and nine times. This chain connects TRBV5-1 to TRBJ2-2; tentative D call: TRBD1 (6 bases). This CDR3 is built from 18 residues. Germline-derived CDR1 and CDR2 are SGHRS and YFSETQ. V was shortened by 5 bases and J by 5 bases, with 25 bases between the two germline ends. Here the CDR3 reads CASSTTGLRGLRTGELFF. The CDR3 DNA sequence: TGCGCCAGCAGTACGACAGGACTCCGGGGTCTGAGGACCGGGGAGCTGTTTTTT.

CDR3 bases: TGTGCCAGCAGTGAATCGGCGGGCTACTATGGCTACACCTTC. It yields the protein CASSESAGYYGYTF. The chain combines TRBV6-1 with TRBJ1-2; no firm D call. Germline CDR1 MNHNS, CDR2 SASEGT. The CDR3 is 14 amino acids. The V end lost 2 bases, the J end lost 3 bases, and 10 bases lay between the germline ends.

CDR3 sequence (DNA): TGCGCCAGCAGCCTGCGTGTGGGGGCAGGGAACACTGAAGCTTTCTTT. Translating it yields CASSLRVGAGNTEAFF. The rearrangement links TRBV4-3 to TRBJ1-1; D perhaps matches TRBD1 (6 bases). Trimming took 4 bases from V and 1 from J, leaving 16 bases between them. This CDR3 region has 16 residues. Germline values: CDR1 LGHNA, CDR2 YSLEER.

CDR3: CASSSTYYGYTF. For the CDR3, the DNA is TGTGCCAGCAGTTCCACATACTATGGCTACACCTTC. The V call is TRBV6-6, the J call TRBJ1-2; D is ambiguous. V dropped 4 bases and J dropped 3 bases, with 6 bases sitting between them. The CDR3 consists of 12 residues. Germline V gene sequence: CDR1 MNHNY, CDR2 SVGAGI (reference sequence).

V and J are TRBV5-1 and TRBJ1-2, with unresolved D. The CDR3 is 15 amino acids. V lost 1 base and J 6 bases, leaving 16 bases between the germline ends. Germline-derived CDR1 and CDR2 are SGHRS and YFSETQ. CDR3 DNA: TGCGCCAGCAGCTTGTATATAGGGATTGGGGATGGCTACACCTTC. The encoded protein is CASSLYIGIGDGYTF. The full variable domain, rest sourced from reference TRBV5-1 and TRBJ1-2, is KAGVTQTPRYLIKTRGQQVTLSCSPISGHRSVSWYQQTPGQGLQFLFEYFSETQRNKGNFPGRFSGRQFSNSRSEMNVSTLELGDSALYLCASSLYIGIGDGYTFGSGTRLTVV.

CDR3 in DNA: TGTGCCAGCAGCTTGGACTGGGGAGAGGCCTACGAGCAGTACTTC. This gives the protein CASSLDWGEAYEQYF. This chain connects TRBV5-5 to TRBJ2-7, with a possible D match to TRBD2 (5 bases). Germline CDR1 SGHKS, CDR2 YYEKEE (reference sequence). The V and J ends lost 0 bases and 2 bases respectively, with 12 bases between them. The CDR3 is 15 amino acids.

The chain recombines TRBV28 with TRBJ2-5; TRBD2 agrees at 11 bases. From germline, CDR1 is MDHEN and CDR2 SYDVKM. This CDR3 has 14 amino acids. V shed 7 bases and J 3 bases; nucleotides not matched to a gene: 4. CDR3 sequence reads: CASKLAGVEETQYF. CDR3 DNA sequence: TGTGCCAGCAAACTAGCGGGGGTAGAAGAGACCCAGTACTTC.